These T cell receptor beta chains were read from a single sample in a study of T cell responses to AZD1222 COVID-19 vaccine. Method: immunoSEQ multiplex PCR; TCRdb's copy keeps in-frame clones and lacks some. This repertoire shows 70,000 to 90,000 clones, roughly nine tenths found once; its top ten account for 2% to 3%. Material: peripheral blood, obtained on day 0 of AZD1222 vaccination. The receptors come from an adult in good health. The conserved cysteine and the conserved F or W are not part of the CDR3 here. Fields, in order: V gene, D gene, J gene, CDR3 protein. D genes are given only for firm matches.

>TRBV6-5|-|TRBJ1-2
ASSPGARYGYT
>TRBV30|-|TRBJ1-3
AWSVGISGNTIY
>TRBV24-1|-|TRBJ1-1
ATSDGKNTEAF
>TRBV6-4|-|TRBJ2-2
ASSENADSHTGELF
>TRBV5-1|TRBD2|TRBJ2-5
ASSKTSGRVSGTQY
>TRBV10-3|TRBD1|TRBJ1-3
AISSGTGRFSGNTIY
>TRBV2|-|TRBJ2-2
ASSEDPPANTGELF
>TRBV6-5|TRBD2|TRBJ2-1
ASTGLAGLYNEQF
>TRBV7-9|-|TRBJ2-7
ASSPDLYEQY
>TRBV5-1|-|TRBJ2-3
ASSLVGGPLDTQY
>TRBV5-1|-|TRBJ2-2
ASRRVPGELF
>TRBV9|-|TRBJ1-1
ASRRTGNTEAF
>TRBV10-3|TRBD1|TRBJ2-4
AISVELERGHLAKNIQY
>TRBV4-3|-|TRBJ2-7
ASSPVVDSSYEQY
>TRBV5-1|TRBD2|TRBJ2-5
ASSFGLAGRQETQY
>TRBV11-2|-|TRBJ1-2
ASSQPPGGYGYT
>TRBV5-6|TRBD1|TRBJ1-4
ASSLGQAHEKLF
>TRBV19|-|TRBJ1-1
ASSIVGRLNTEAF
>TRBV4-1|TRBD1|TRBJ1-1
ASSQDVTGGYRGTEAF